Each of the 20 T cell receptor beta chains below was sequenced from the same sample in a study of blood T cells in healthy people across ages. For the second PCR, which ran for roughly 6 to 11 cycles, a sample-barcoded 5' primer and a J-beta primer mix were used. TCRdb re-called the 5' RACE reads through MiXCR, storing one row per CDR3 protein. Here the sample spans approximately 1.5 million distinct CDR3 sequences, about 42% being singletons. Source material: blood. These receptors came from a woman aged 18 to 35 in good health.

The table lists this clonotype with a few counts. The chain employs TRBV12-3 or TRBV12-4 and TRBJ2-1, with TRBD2 as a possible D gene (6 bases). Trimming shortened V by 7 bases and J by 8 bases, and 24 bases separated the two germline ends. The CDR3 sequence is 16 residues long. The CDR3 coding sequence is TGTGCCAGCACCCCTAGGGCGGGACCGGCTCCAGATGAGCAGTTCTTC. Residues: CASTPRAGPAPDEQFF.

This clonotype came up a few times. The V and J genes are TRBV6-1 and TRBJ1-5; 7 bases fit TRBD1. Germline assignment: CDR1 MNHNS and CDR2 SASEGT. CDR3 length equals 15 residues. V was clipped by 1 base and J by 6 bases; unmatched bases: 6. CDR3 protein: CASSEGTDRLQPQHF. Here the CDR3 DNA reads TGTGCCAGCAGTGAAGGGACGGACAGGCTTCAGCCCCAGCATTTT.

The V call is TRBV6-2 or TRBV6-3, the J call TRBJ2-1; D is undetermined. The germline gives CDR1 MNHEY, CDR2 SVGEGT. V lost 0 bases, J lost 0 bases, and 15 bases lay in between. The CDR3 sequence is 18 residues long. CDR3 loop: CASSYSIERESSYNEQFF. CDR3 bases: TGTGCCAGCAGTTACTCGATCGAGCGCGAAAGCTCCTACAATGAGCAGTTCTTC.

The table lists this clonotype with a few counts. The V gene is TRBV3-1, the J gene TRBJ2-1, with 7 bases identical to TRBD2. After removal of 0 bases from V and 6 bases from J, the junction contained 2 bases not matched to a gene. The CDR3 runs to 14 residues. The V gene's germline CDR1 is LGHDT and CDR2 YNNKEL (reference sequence). The CDR3 coding sequence is TGTGCCAGCAGCCAAGAGGCTAGCGGCAATGAGCAGTTCTTC. This translates into CASSQEASGNEQFF.

This chain uses TRBV4-1 with TRBJ2-7; D ambiguous. The J call is uncertain, as TRBJ2-5 better fits the DNA end. The CDR3 extends over 14 amino acids. Germline V gene data show CDR1 as MGHRA and CDR2 as YSYEKL. DNA of the CDR3: TGCGCCAGCAGCCAAGTGACATCGAGGGAGACCCAGTACTTC. This sequence encodes CASSQVTSRETQYF.

The chain is built from TRBV11-2 and TRBJ1-1; 9 bases fit TRBD1. V dropped 5 bases and J dropped 5; count of bases not matched to a gene: 6. The germline V gene encodes CDR1 SGHAT and CDR2 FQNNGV. The CDR3 spans 14 residues. The CDR3 bases are TGTGCCAGCAGCCGGGACAGGGATGGGACTGAAGCTTTCTTT. Residues: CASSRDRDGTEAFF.

In its sample, this clonotype was seen a few times. J is TRBJ2-5 and V is TRBV30; no reliable D call. The CDR3 runs to 16 residues. Germline V gene sequence: CDR1 GTSNPN, CDR2 SVGIG (reference sequence). The germline V and J ends were trimmed by 2 bases and 0 bases, with 16 bases remaining between them. CDR3 in amino acids: CAWSRSRERYQETQYF. The CDR3 nucleotides are TGTGCCTGGAGTCGAAGCAGAGAGAGATACCAAGAGACCCAGTACTTC. Together with reference TRBV30 and TRBJ2-5, the CDR3 gives the full variable domain: SQTIHQWPATLVQPVGSPLSLECTVEGTSNPNLYWYRQAAGRGLQLLFYSVGIGQISSEVPQNLSASRPQDRQFILSSKKLLLSDSGFYLCAWSRSRERYQETQYFGPGTRLLVL.

The V call is TRBV2, the J call TRBJ2-4; 10 bases match TRBD2. CDR1 and CDR2 (germline): SNHLY, FYNNEI. With V trimmed by 6 bases and J by 1 base, 12 bases remained unmatched. CDR3 length: 18 amino acids. CDR3 in amino acids: CASRVPVSGGAAKNIQYF. DNA of the CDR3: TGTGCCAGCAGAGTACCAGTAAGCGGGGGGGCGGCCAAAAACATTCAGTACTTC.

The chain carries TRBV2 and TRBJ2-5; possible D gene TRBD1, 5 bases. Trimming shortened V by 10 bases and J by 0 bases, and 9 bases separated the two germline ends. The germline V gene has CDR1 SNHLY and CDR2 FYNNEI. This CDR3 has 12 residues. The CDR3 reads CATKGYQETQYF. The CDR3 nucleotides read TGTGCCACTAAGGGGTACCAAGAGACCCAGTACTTC. The full variable domain, rest sourced from reference TRBV2 and TRBJ2-5, is EPEVTQTPSHQVTQMGQEVILRCVPISNHLYFYWYRQILGQKVEFLVSFYNNEISEKSEIFDDQFSVERPDGSNFTLKIRSTKLEDSAMYFCATKGYQETQYFGPGTRLLVL.

The chain links TRBV6-2 or TRBV6-3 to TRBJ2-6; possibly TRBD1 or TRBD2 for D (5 bases each). This CDR3 is built from 17 residues. V lost 5 bases and J lost 0, with 14 bases in between. Germline V gene data show CDR1 as MNHEY and CDR2 as SVGEGT. The DNA for the CDR3 is TGTGCCAGCAGTCTAAGGGACCTACGCTCTGGGGCCAACGTCCTGACTTTC. It codes for CASSLRDLRSGANVLTF.

J is TRBJ2-7 and V is TRBV20-1; 12 positions agree with TRBD2. Germline CDR1 DFQATT, CDR2 SNEGSKA (reference sequence). Germline trimming cut 6 bases from V and 2 bases from J; bases unmatched to any gene: 8. This CDR3 contains 15 residues. CDR3 sequence: CSAPRTSGKTYEQYF. The CDR3 bases are TGCAGTGCCCCCCGGACTAGCGGGAAGACCTACGAGCAGTACTTC.

V gene TRBV28 combines with J gene TRBJ2-5; 7 bases agree with TRBD2. This CDR3 is built from 12 residues. Trimming took 8 bases from V and 7 from J; bases not matched to a gene: 7. Germline loops: CDR1 MDHEN, CDR2 SYDVKM. The CDR3 coding sequence is TGTGCCAGCCGGACTAGTGAAGGGACCCAGTACTTC. This codes for CASRTSEGTQYF.

This chain links TRBV7-6 with TRBJ2-1; 13 bases agree with TRBD2. Germline V gives CDR1 SGHVS, CDR2 FNYEAQ. J lost 4 bases, V lost 5 bases, and 2 bases had no gene match. The CDR3 runs to 15 residues. The CDR3 nucleotides are TGTGCCAGCAGCACTAGCGGGGGGGAATACAATGAGCAGTTCTTC. This translates into CASSTSGGEYNEQFF.

This clonotype was picked up a small number of times. This chain uses TRBV20-1 with TRBJ2-1; 12 nucleotides line up with TRBD2. The V gene end was trimmed by 6 bases and the J gene end by 0 bases; junction bases not matched to a gene: 6. The CDR3 spans 16 residues. Per germline, CDR1 DFQATT and CDR2 SNEGSKA (reference sequence). As DNA, the CDR3 is TGCAGTGCCCTAGGACTAGCGGGACTCTCCTACAATGAGCAGTTCTTC. This sequence encodes CSALGLAGLSYNEQFF.

In this sample, this clonotype turned up a few times. This chain uses TRBV13 with TRBJ2-7; D gene ambiguous. Germline-derived CDR1 and CDR2 are PRHDT and FYEKMQ (reference sequence). This CDR3 is built from 13 residues. Trimming removed 3 bases at V and 3 bases at J, with 9 bases between. The CDR3 DNA reads TGTGCCAGCAGCTTCAGGTCTGGCTACGAGCAGTACTTC. Translating it yields CASSFRSGYEQYF.

This clonotype came up a few times. The V call is TRBV20-1, the J call TRBJ1-4, with D unclear. Germline V gives CDR1 DFQATT, CDR2 SNEGSKA (reference sequence). This CDR3 is 12 amino acids long. With 3 bases removed from V and 7 bases from J, the gap between germline ends came to 9 bases. CDR3 in DNA: TGCAGTGCTAGCGTTGCTCTTGAAAAACTGTTTTTT. Its protein product is CSASVALEKLFF.

This clonotype has just a few counts. The J gene is TRBJ2-1, the V gene TRBV27; maybe TRBD2 (5 bases). This CDR3 is 15 amino acids long. Germline assignment: CDR1 MNHEY and CDR2 SMNVEV (reference sequence). V lost 3 bases and J lost 6, with 15 bases in between. CDR3 protein: CASSLDGLAFNEQFF. The CDR3 DNA follows: TGTGCCAGCAGTTTGGATGGGCTAGCCTTCAATGAGCAGTTCTTC.

The chain combines TRBV2 with TRBJ1-5, with no clear D. V dropped 6 bases and J dropped 2 bases, with 11 bases sitting between them. This CDR3 spans 14 amino acids. Per the germline V gene, CDR1 is SNHLY and CDR2 is FYNNEI. This CDR3 reads CASRWNGGNQPQHF. CDR3 nucleotides: TGTGCCAGCAGGTGGAATGGGGGCAATCAGCCCCAGCATTTT.

This clonotype was seen a few times. V usage is TRBV7-6 and J usage is TRBJ2-1, with D perhaps TRBD1 (6 bases). This CDR3 is built from 15 residues. Per germline, CDR1 SGHVS and CDR2 FNYEAQ. The V end lost 2 bases, the J end lost 3 bases, and 11 bases lay between the germline ends. The CDR3 reads CASSLTGTFYNEQFF. The CDR3, as DNA: TGTGCCAGCAGCTTAACCGGGACATTCTACAATGAGCAGTTCTTC.

This clonotype turned up a few times. The chain carries TRBV7-2 and TRBJ2-1, with 11 bases matching TRBD2. CDR1 and CDR2 (germline): SGHTA, FQGNSA. There are 16 residues in the CDR3. Losses at the gene ends were 5 bases for V and 5 bases for J; bases not matched to a gene: 8. The CDR3 region has the DNA TGTGCCAGCAGCAATCTAGCGGGAGGAGTCAACAATGAGCAGTTCTTC. Encoded protein: CASSNLAGGVNNEQFF.